The 22 T cell receptor beta chains below come from one sample, sequenced in a study of blood T cell repertoires in COVID-19 (dated by TCRdb to about 2020). To prepare the library, the immunoSEQ multiplex PCR assay was applied. Entries here come from immuneACCESS through TCRdb and include only in-frame sequences with V and J called. Some clones fail to appear in such tables; in the studies checked, an unresolved V gene covers under half of the shortfall, and the cause of the remainder is unknown. In all, the sample holds about 69,000 clones, and approximately 80% of those were seen once. Of the sample, around 10% falls within the top ten clones. Sequenced: peripheral blood. These receptors all stem from a woman older than 75 with acute or convalescent COVID-19.

Of note for this clone: At one end the junction does not follow the germline gene, possibly because of a read error. The chain combines TRBV7-7 with TRBJ2-3, with 8 bases matching TRBD2. The CDR3 has 15 amino acids. Germline V gene lookup returns CDR1 SSHAT and CDR2 FNYEAQ (reference sequence). Here the CDR3 reads CASSLGGAQTDTQYF. CDR3 bases: TGTGCTAGCAGCCTCGGGGGGGCGCAAACAGATACGCAGTATTTT.

The rearrangement links TRBV18 to TRBJ2-1; 10 nucleotides line up with TRBD1. Trimming took 5 bases from V and 9 from J; bases not matched to a gene: 10. Germline CDR1 reads KGHSH; CDR2 reads LQKENI. CDR3 length: 15 amino acids. The CDR3 spells CASSTGQGSLGEQFF. As DNA, the CDR3 is TGTGCCAGCTCAACGGGACAGGGGTCTCTTGGTGAGCAGTTCTTC. Using reference TRBV18 and TRBJ2-1 for the parts outside the CDR3, the full variable domain is NAGVMQNPRHLVRRRGQEARLRCSPMKGHSHVYWYRQLPEEGLKFMVYLQKENIIDESGMPKERFSAEFPKEGPSILRIQQVVRGDSAAYFCASSTGQGSLGEQFFGPGTRLTVL.

The rearrangement links TRBV5-1 to TRBJ2-3; 7 bases map to TRBD1. The CDR3 runs 15 residues. Trimming at V came to 0 bases and at J to 1 base, leaving 2 bases not matched to a gene. CDR1 and CDR2 from the germline V gene are SGHRS and YFSETQ. The CDR3 loop is CASSLEGAGTDTQYF. DNA of the CDR3: TGCGCCAGCAGCTTGGAGGGGGCTGGCACAGATACGCAGTATTTT.

J is TRBJ2-7 and V is TRBV9; 13 positions match TRBD2. The CDR3 length is 15 residues. V lost 2 bases, J lost 4 bases, and 3 bases stayed unmatched. The V gene's germline CDR1 is SGDLS and CDR2 YYNGEE. CDR3 bases: TGTGCCAGCAGCGTGGGGACTAGCGGGGAATACGAGCAGTACTTC. Its translation is CASSVGTSGEYEQYF.

This clone occurred once. The chain joins TRBV29-1 to TRBJ1-2; D possibly corresponds to TRBD1 (6 bases). Germline CDR1 SQVTM, CDR2 ANQGSEA. The CDR3 covers 17 residues. The V gene lost 1 base and the J gene lost 4 bases, with 22 bases spanning the gap. DNA for the CDR3: TGCAGCGTTGAAGGTCAATCTACAGGGCCGCTGGCCTATGGCTACACCTTC. Protein: CSVEGQSTGPLAYGYTF.

V gene TRBV27 combines with J gene TRBJ1-3; a weak D match, TRBD1 (6 bases). The CDR3 consists of 15 residues. V was pared by 3 bases and J by 4 bases, with 13 bases between. Looked up from germline, CDR1 is MNHEY and CDR2 is SMNVEV (reference sequence). The CDR3 sequence is CASSFGGGSGNTIYF. Written as DNA, the CDR3 is TGTGCCAGCAGTTTTGGTGGGGGCAGCGGAAACACCATATATTTT.

The rearrangement uses TRBV5-1 and TRBJ2-1; possibly TRBD2 for D (6 bases). The CDR3 totals 17 residues. Germline values: CDR1 SGHRS, CDR2 YFSETQ. V was clipped by 5 bases and J by 0 bases, with 18 bases between them. CDR3 in DNA: TGCGCCAGCAGTTCGGAGGGTGCCGTAAGCTCCTACAATGAGCAGTTCTTC. It encodes CASSSEGAVSSYNEQFF.

The genes are TRBV4-2 and TRBJ1-1, with D perhaps TRBD1 (6 bases). The length of the CDR3 is 14 residues. Trimming shortened V by 1 base and J by 5 bases, and 11 bases separated the two germline ends. Germline V lookup: CDR1 LGHNA, CDR2 YNFKEQ. CDR3 DNA: TGTGCCAGCAGCCAAGTACAGGGTGGGACTGAAGCTTTCTTT. As protein: CASSQVQGGTEAFF.

The chain is built from TRBV6-5 and TRBJ2-7; D unclear. This CDR3 comprises 14 residues. V shed 2 bases and J shed 0 bases, with 8 bases lying between them. Germline-derived CDR1 and CDR2 are MNHEY and SVGAGI. As DNA, the CDR3 is TGTGCCAGCAGTTACGGCGGATTCTCCTACGAGCAGTACTTC. Residues: CASSYGGFSYEQYF.

The chain combines TRBV14 with TRBJ1-1; D possibly corresponds to TRBD1 (6 bases). V lost 4 bases and J lost 6, with 15 bases in between. The CDR3 is 14 amino acids. The germline V gene has CDR1 SGHDN and CDR2 FVKESK. CDR3 sequence: CASSLEQGRAEAFF. CDR3 in DNA: TGTGCCAGCAGCCTAGAGCAGGGGCGGGCTGAAGCTTTCTTT. Based on the CDR3 plus reference TRBV14 and TRBJ1-1, the full variable domain is EAGVTQFPSHSVIEKGQTVTLRCDPISGHDNLYWYRRVMGKEIKFLLHFVKESKQDESGMPNNRFLAERTGGTYSTLKVQPAELEDSGVYFCASSLEQGRAEAFFGQGTRLTVV.

This clone has a handful of counts. The genes are TRBV5-1 and TRBJ2-1; 7 bases are shared with TRBD1. Germline values: CDR1 SGHRS, CDR2 YFSETQ. J was trimmed by 9 bases and V by 3 bases; bases with no gene match: 9. The CDR3 runs to 14 residues. CDR3 amino acids: CASSWSRQGGEQFF. The CDR3 DNA reads as TGCGCCAGCAGCTGGAGCCGACAGGGCGGTGAGCAGTTCTTC.

The rearrangement uses TRBV13 and TRBJ1-6, with D possibly matching TRBD1 (6 bases). The CDR3 contains 15 residues. Trimming cost V 7 bases and J 5 bases, with 15 bases left between them. Germline V gene data show CDR1 as PRHDT and CDR2 as FYEKMQ (reference sequence). The CDR3 nucleotides are TGTGCCAGCATCCTAAGAGCAGGGGATAATTCACCCCTCCACTTT. Protein product: CASILRAGDNSPLHF.

J is TRBJ1-1 and V is TRBV2; TRBD1 aligns across 8 bases. Germline loops: CDR1 SNHLY, CDR2 FYNNEI. The V and J ends lost 6 bases and 5 bases, in that order; junction bases with no gene match: 8. CDR3 length equals 14 residues. CDR3 DNA: TGTGCCAGCAGCCTGACAGGGGTTCGGACTGAAGCTTTCTTT. Its translation: CASSLTGVRTEAFF. Drawing the rest from reference TRBV2 and TRBJ1-1, the complete variable domain is EPEVTQTPSHQVTQMGQEVILRCVPISNHLYFYWYRQILGQKVEFLVSFYNNEISEKSEIFDDQFSVERPDGSNFTLKIRSTKLEDSAMYFCASSLTGVRTEAFFGQGTRLTVV.

The rearrangement links TRBV6-4 to TRBJ1-1; D is possibly TRBD1 (6 bases). Germline V CDR1 and CDR2: MRHNA, SNTAGT. The CDR3 contains 15 residues. V was trimmed by 3 bases and J by 5 bases, leaving 16 bases between them. CDR3 nucleotides: TGTGCCAGCAGTGAGGTCGCAGGGGCGGTAACTGAAGCTTTCTTT. Amino acid sequence: CASSEVAGAVTEAFF.

The chain carries TRBV5-1 and TRBJ1-1, with 10 bases aligning to TRBD1. Germline CDR1 and CDR2: SGHRS and YFSETQ. This CDR3 region has 15 residues. V lost 3 bases, J lost 4 bases, and 6 bases stayed unmatched. The CDR3 sequence is CASSWGTGEVTEAFF. In DNA form, the CDR3 reads TGCGCCAGCAGCTGGGGGACAGGGGAAGTCACTGAAGCTTTCTTT.

The V gene is TRBV5-1, the J gene TRBJ1-4, with D hard to call. This CDR3 comprises 16 residues. Trimming left V 0 bases short and J 1 base short, with 10 bases between. Per germline, CDR1 SGHRS and CDR2 YFSETQ. The CDR3 DNA is TGCGCCAGCAGCTTGGACCGGGTGGTAACTAATGAAAAACTGTTTTTT. Encoded protein: CASSLDRVVTNEKLFF.

V and J are TRBV10-1 and TRBJ1-1, with D unclear. Trimming left V 0 bases short and J 1 base short, with 6 bases between. Germline V CDR1 and CDR2: WNHNN, SYGVQD (reference sequence). This CDR3 has 14 residues. CDR3 DNA sequence: TGCGCCAGCAGTGAGTCGTCCTCGAACACTGAAGCTTTCTTT. It specifies CASSESSSNTEAFF.

This chain uses TRBV2 with TRBJ1-6; D ambiguous. CDR3 length: 15 amino acids. Trimming removed 4 bases from V and 8 bases from J, with 15 bases in between. CDR1 and CDR2 (germline): SNHLY, FYNNEI. In DNA, the CDR3 is TGTGCCAGCAGTGTTAACTTCCTGATCGATTCACCCCTCCACTTT. Protein sequence: CASSVNFLIDSPLHF. Full variable domain (outside the CDR3, taken from reference TRBV2 and TRBJ1-6): EPEVTQTPSHQVTQMGQEVILRCVPISNHLYFYWYRQILGQKVEFLVSFYNNEISEKSEIFDDQFSVERPDGSNFTLKIRSTKLEDSAMYFCASSVNFLIDSPLHFGNGTRLTVT.

The chain has TRBV19 and TRBJ2-7; D is possibly TRBD1 (7 bases). This CDR3 spans 14 amino acids. CDR1 and CDR2 (germline): LNHDA, SQIVND (reference sequence). Deletions cut 3 bases from V and 4 bases from J, with 13 bases between. The CDR3 reads CASSIAGQRYEQYF. For the CDR3, the DNA is TGTGCCAGTAGTATCGCGGGACAGAGATACGAGCAGTACTTC.

V gene TRBV7-9 combines with J gene TRBJ2-1; 10 bases align to TRBD2. There are 15 residues in the CDR3. J lost 7 bases, V lost 5 bases, and 8 bases had no gene match. Germline assignment: CDR1 SEHNR and CDR2 FQNEAQ (reference sequence). The DNA of the CDR3 is TGTGCCAGCAGCCCCCGGACTAGCGGTTTTAATGAGCAGTTCTTC. Amino acid sequence: CASSPRTSGFNEQFF.

V is TRBV2 and J is TRBJ2-5; 8 bases are a match to TRBD1. Germline V lookup: CDR1 SNHLY, CDR2 FYNNEI. The CDR3 length is 14 residues. V lost 4 bases, J lost 4 bases, and 5 bases stayed unmatched. The CDR3 sequence: CASSVQQGGETQYF. In DNA, the CDR3 is TGTGCCAGCAGTGTCCAACAGGGGGGAGAGACCCAGTACTTC. Based on the CDR3 plus reference TRBV2 and TRBJ2-5, the full variable domain is EPEVTQTPSHQVTQMGQEVILRCVPISNHLYFYWYRQILGQKVEFLVSFYNNEISEKSEIFDDQFSVERPDGSNFTLKIRSTKLEDSAMYFCASSVQQGGETQYFGPGTRLLVL.

This chain uses TRBV7-9 with TRBJ1-3; the match to TRBD1 covers 7 bases. Germline values: CDR1 SEHNR, CDR2 FQNEAQ (reference sequence). The CDR3 extends over 14 amino acids. Trimming took 5 bases from V and 0 from J; bases not matched to a gene: 1. CDR3 sequence (DNA): TGTGCCAGCAGCAGACAGGGCTCTGGAAACACCATATATTTT. This encodes CASSRQGSGNTIYF.